This T cell receptor beta chain was identified during a study of tumor-infiltrating lymphocytes in glioblastoma multiforme. Study-level points and caveats: Clone frequencies may be distorted by unequal TCR transcripts per cell.

This CDR3 region has 14 residues. Per germline, CDR1 SGHDT and CDR2 YYEEEE. Multiple V-beta primers and a C-beta primer amplified TCRB from RNA. One entry per CDR3 protein results from TCRdb running MiXCR on the multiplex PCR reads. Among about 32,000 distinct CDR3 sequences, 60% to 65% were seen once, and the ten largest hold around 34%. Note on this clonotype: Its antigen remains unidentified. A read error may produce the germline difference seen at one junction end.

The J gene is TRBJ2-5, the V gene TRBV5-6; TRBD1 matches 7 bases. This clonotype was sampled from a male donor with glioblastoma. The sequencing input was brain tumor tissue. This CDR3 is CASRPTGQQVTQYF. CDR3 in DNA: TGTGCCAGTAGACCCACGGGACAGCAAGTGACCCAGTACTTC.